These T cell receptor beta chains were read from a single sample in a study of cytomegalovirus exposure and HLA in healthy donors. Sequenced by immunoSEQ multiplex PCR; TCRdb stores in-frame clones only, minus some. The sample contains about 58,000 clones, about nine tenths of which appear only once. Material: PBMCs. The receptors stem from a man younger than 35 in good health and CMV-seronegative. Both conserved end residues are part of each CDR3. Each record gives: clone size, V gene, D gene, J gene, CDR3 DNA, CDR3 protein. The D gene is left open where the match is weak. Rows give clone size only sometimes, using once, few, many, or a class for an expanded clone.

NA	TRBV7-8	NA	TRBJ2-1	TGTGCCAGCAGCTTAGGCGCGTATGAGCAGTTCTTC	CASSLGAYEQFF
NA	TRBV28	TRBD2	TRBJ2-1	TGTGCCAGCAGACCAGGGACTATGGCGTACAATGAGCAGTTCTTC	CASRPGTMAYNEQFF
NA	TRBV30	NA	TRBJ1-2	TGTGCCTGGAGTGTACAGGGCCTCTATGGCTACACCTTC	CAWSVQGLYGYTF
NA	TRBV27	TRBD2	TRBJ2-7	TGTGCCAGCAGTTTGAGGACTAGCGGACCGTACGAGCAGTACTTC	CASSLRTSGPYEQYF
once	TRBV20-1	NA	TRBJ2-1	TGCAGTGCTCCCCCAGGTCGGTTCTTC	CSAPPGRFF
NA	TRBV7-9	NA	TRBJ1-3	TGTGCCAGCAGACTGATGACAGCCTCTGGAAACACCATATATTTT	CASRLMTASGNTIYF
NA	TRBV10-3	NA	TRBJ2-3	TGTGCCATCAGGACTTCACCCACAGATACGCAGTATTTT	CAIRTSPTDTQYF
NA	TRBV13	TRBD2	TRBJ2-7	TGTGCCAGCAGCTTAGGCTGGTGGCGGGAGCCTCCCTACGAGCAGTACTTC	CASSLGWWREPPYEQYF
NA	TRBV19	TRBD1	TRBJ1-2	TGTGCCAGTAGAGCCGGGACAGGAACTATGCAGGGCTACACCTTC	CASRAGTGTMQGYTF
NA	TRBV5-4	NA	TRBJ2-3	TGTGCCAGCAGCCTATACGGACGGGACACAGATACGCAGTATTTT	CASSLYGRDTDTQYF
NA	TRBV11-3	TRBD2	TRBJ2-1	TGTGCCAGCAGCTTAGGGGGAGCGGGAGTGGATGAGCAGTTCTTC	CASSLGGAGVDEQFF
NA	TRBV18	TRBD1	TRBJ2-7	TGTGCCAGCTCACCATTTCGGGGACAGGGTGATTTCGAGCAGTACTTC	CASSPFRGQGDFEQYF
NA	TRBV28	NA	TRBJ2-3	TGTGCCAGCAGTATATTCTGGGGGCTAGATACGCAGTATTTT	CASSIFWGLDTQYF
NA	TRBV25-1	TRBD2	TRBJ2-7	TGTGCCAGCAGTGACGCCACGGCGGGAGATTTTAGGACCTACGAGCAGTACTTC	CASSDATAGDFRTYEQYF
NA	TRBV9	NA	TRBJ2-1	TGTGCCAGCAGCGCCAGCGGAGGGTTCAATGAGCAGTTCTTC	CASSASGGFNEQFF
NA	TRBV28	TRBD2	TRBJ2-1	TGTGCCAGTAAGACTAGCGGGGGGACATTCAATGAGCAGTTCTTC	CASKTSGGTFNEQFF
NA	TRBV29-1	NA	TRBJ2-1	TGCAGCGTTGAAGGGGCCAGGAACACCTACAATGAGCAGTTCTTC	CSVEGARNTYNEQFF
NA	TRBV20-1	NA	TRBJ2-7	TGCAGTGCTAGAAAGACACTTGAGCAGTACTTC	CSARKTLEQYF
once	TRBV10-3	TRBD2	TRBJ2-3	TGTGCCATCAGTGGACTAGCGGGAGTTGACACAGATACGCAGTATTTT	CAISGLAGVDTDTQYF
NA	TRBV27	NA	TRBJ2-7	TGTGCCAGCAGTTTAACAGGGCACGAGCAGTACTTC	CASSLTGHEQYF
once	TRBV9	TRBD2	TRBJ2-6	TGTGCCAGCAGCGTAGCTAGCGGGAGCTCTGGGGCCAACGTCCTGACTTTC	CASSVASGSSGANVLTF
NA	TRBV4-1	NA	TRBJ2-1	TGCGCCAGCAGCCAGGAGGACCACGGGTGGAATGAGCAGTTCTTC	CASSQEDHGWNEQFF